What follows describes a single TCR beta chain. This entry is derived from a study of blood T cell repertoires in COVID-19. At the level of the study: Samples representing acute and convalescent COVID-19 were sourced from the United States, Italy and Spain. Sample material is recorded as cDNA or gDNA derived from T cells, B-cell-depleted T cells, or PBMCs.

With 6 bases clipped from V and 9 bases from J, the junction kept 7 bases outside the gene matches. CDR1 is SNHLY, CDR2 FYNNEI, per germline. CDR3 length: 15 amino acids. In the original workflow: Nucleated cell number was recorded as an estimate derived from reference gene primer amplification. Method: immunoSEQ multiplex PCR; TCRdb's copy keeps in-frame clones and lacks some. That table gives V, J and clone size, and the DNA gave D and trimming. The repertoire includes some 340,000 clones, 85% of them detected once, and 3.5% to 4% sits in the top ten. The sample comprised peripheral blood. The chain joins TRBV2 to TRBJ2-1; 14 bases line up with TRBD2. This TCR came from a woman aged 18 to 35 with acute or convalescent COVID-19. The CDR3 region is CASSSTSGGAVEQFF. Written as DNA, the CDR3 is TGTGCCAGCAGCTCGACTAGCGGGGGGGCAGTTGAGCAGTTCTTC.